This TCR beta chain appears in the sequencing data of a study of tumor T cells in aggressive B-cell lymphoma. The CDR3 consists of 18 residues. V dropped 3 bases and J dropped 4 bases, with 24 bases sitting between them. Germline CDR1 SGHVS, CDR2 FQNEAQ. Some clones are missing from TCRdb's copy, which holds only in-frame ones; the method was immunoSEQ multiplex PCR. The sample has about 7,600 clones; around four fifths are singletons. The TCR was taken from an adult with diffuse large B cell lymphoma. What was sequenced was tumor tissue. The rearrangement uses TRBV7-8 and TRBJ1-1; D is perhaps TRBD1 (5 bases). CDR3 in DNA: TGTGCCAGCAGCTTCAGAACCGGGACCCTAAGGGAGGCCACTGAAGCTTTCTTT. This translates into CASSFRTGTLREATEAFF.